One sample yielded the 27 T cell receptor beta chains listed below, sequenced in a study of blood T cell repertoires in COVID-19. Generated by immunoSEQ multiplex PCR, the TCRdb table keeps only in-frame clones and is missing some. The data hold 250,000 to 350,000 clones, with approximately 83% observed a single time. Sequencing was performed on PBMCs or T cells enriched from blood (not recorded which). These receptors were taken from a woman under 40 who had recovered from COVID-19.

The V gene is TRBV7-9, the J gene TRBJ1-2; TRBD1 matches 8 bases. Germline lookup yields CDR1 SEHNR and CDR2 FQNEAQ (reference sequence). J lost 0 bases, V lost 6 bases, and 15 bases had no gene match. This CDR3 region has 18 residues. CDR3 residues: CASRVTGGSPFSNYGYTF. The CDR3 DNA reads TGTGCCAGCAGGGTCACAGGGGGATCTCCCTTCTCTAACTATGGCTACACCTTC.

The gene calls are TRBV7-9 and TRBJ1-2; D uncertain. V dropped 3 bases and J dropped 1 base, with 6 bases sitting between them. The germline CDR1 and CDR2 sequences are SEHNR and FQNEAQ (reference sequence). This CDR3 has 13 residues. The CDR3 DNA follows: TGTGCCAGCAGCTTGGGAGTTAACTATGGCTACACCTTC. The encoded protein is CASSLGVNYGYTF.

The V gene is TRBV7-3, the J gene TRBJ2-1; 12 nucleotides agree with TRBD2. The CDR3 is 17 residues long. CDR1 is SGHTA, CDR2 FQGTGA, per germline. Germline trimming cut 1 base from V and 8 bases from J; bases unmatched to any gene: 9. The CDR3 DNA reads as TGTGCCAGCAGCTTAAACCCTAGCGGGAGGGCCGGGGATGAGCAGTTCTTC. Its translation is CASSLNPSGRAGDEQFF.

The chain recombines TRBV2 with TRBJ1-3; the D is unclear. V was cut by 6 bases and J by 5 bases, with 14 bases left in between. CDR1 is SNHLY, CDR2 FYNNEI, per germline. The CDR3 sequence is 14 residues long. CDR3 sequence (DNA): TGTGCCAGCAGGGCAGATTTAAGTCGAAACACCATATATTTT. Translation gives CASRADLSRNTIYF.

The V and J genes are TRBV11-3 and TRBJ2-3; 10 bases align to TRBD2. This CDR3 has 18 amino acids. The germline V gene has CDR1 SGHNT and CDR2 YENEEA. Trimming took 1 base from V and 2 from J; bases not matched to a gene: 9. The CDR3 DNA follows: TGTGCCAGCAGCTTAGGACTGGTAGCGGGAGGCACCACAGATACGCAGTATTTT. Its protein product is CASSLGLVAGGTTDTQYF.

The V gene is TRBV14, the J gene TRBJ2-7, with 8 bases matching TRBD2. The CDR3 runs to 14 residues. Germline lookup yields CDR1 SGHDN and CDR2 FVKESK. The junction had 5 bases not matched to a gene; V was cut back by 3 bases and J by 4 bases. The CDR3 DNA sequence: TGTGCCAGCAGCCACCCCGGGACTAGATACGAGCAGTACTTC. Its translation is CASSHPGTRYEQYF.

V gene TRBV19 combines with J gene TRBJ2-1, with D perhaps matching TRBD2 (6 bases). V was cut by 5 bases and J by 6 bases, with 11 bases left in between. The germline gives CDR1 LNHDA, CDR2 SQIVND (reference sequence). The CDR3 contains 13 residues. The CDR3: CASSGTPGNEQFF. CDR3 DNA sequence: TGTGCCAGTAGTGGGACTCCTGGCAATGAGCAGTTCTTC.

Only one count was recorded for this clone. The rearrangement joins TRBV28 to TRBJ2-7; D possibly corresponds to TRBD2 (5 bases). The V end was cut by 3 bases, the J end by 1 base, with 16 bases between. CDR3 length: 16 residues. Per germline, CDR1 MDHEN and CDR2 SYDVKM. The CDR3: CASSFAGLTESYEQYF. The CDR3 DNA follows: TGTGCCAGCAGTTTTGCAGGACTTACAGAGTCCTACGAGCAGTACTTC.

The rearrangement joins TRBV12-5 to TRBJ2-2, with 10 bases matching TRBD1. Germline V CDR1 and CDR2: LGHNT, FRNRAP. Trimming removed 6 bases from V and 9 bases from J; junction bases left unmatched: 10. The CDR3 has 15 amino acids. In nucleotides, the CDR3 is TGTGCTAGTGGCCCAGAGGGACAGGGGCTACGGGAGCTGTTTTTT. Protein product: CASGPEGQGLRELFF.

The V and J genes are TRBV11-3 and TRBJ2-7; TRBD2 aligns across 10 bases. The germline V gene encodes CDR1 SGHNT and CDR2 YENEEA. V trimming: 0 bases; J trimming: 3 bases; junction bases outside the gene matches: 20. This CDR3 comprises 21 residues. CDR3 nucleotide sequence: TGTGCCAGCAGCTTAGAGCTAGCCTCTTCGCCCGAACTAGCGGGATACTACGAGCAGTACTTC. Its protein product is CASSLELASSPELAGYYEQYF.

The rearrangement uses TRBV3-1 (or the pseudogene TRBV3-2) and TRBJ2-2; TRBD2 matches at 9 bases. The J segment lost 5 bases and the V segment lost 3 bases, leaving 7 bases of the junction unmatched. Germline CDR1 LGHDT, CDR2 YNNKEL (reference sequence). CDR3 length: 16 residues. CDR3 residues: CASSQGSGGPTGELFF. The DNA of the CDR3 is TGTGCCAGCAGCCAGGGGAGCGGGGGGCCGACCGGGGAGCTGTTTTTT.

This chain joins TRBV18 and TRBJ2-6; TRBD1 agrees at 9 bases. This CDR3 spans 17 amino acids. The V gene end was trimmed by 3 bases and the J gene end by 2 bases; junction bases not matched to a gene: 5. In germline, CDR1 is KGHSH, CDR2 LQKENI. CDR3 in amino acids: CASSPRTGDPGANVLTF. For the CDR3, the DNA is TGTGCCAGCTCACCTAGGACAGGGGATCCTGGGGCCAACGTCCTGACTTTC. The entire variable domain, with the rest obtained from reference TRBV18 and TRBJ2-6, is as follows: NAGVMQNPRHLVRRRGQEARLRCSPMKGHSHVYWYRQLPEEGLKFMVYLQKENIIDESGMPKERFSAEFPKEGPSILRIQQVVRGDSAAYFCASSPRTGDPGANVLTFGAGSRLTVL.

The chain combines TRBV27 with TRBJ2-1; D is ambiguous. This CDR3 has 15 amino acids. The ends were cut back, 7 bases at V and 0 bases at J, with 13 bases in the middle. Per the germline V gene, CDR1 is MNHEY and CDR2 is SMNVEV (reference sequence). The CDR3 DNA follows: TGTGCCAGCATCCCCCGATACAACTCCTACAATGAGCAGTTCTTC. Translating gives CASIPRYNSYNEQFF.

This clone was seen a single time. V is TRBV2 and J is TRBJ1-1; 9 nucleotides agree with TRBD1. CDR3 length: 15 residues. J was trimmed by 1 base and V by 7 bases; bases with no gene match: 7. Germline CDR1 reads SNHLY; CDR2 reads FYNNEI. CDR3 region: CASTLGQGRNTEAFF. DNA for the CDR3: TGTGCCAGCACCCTGGGACAGGGTAGGAACACTGAAGCTTTCTTT.

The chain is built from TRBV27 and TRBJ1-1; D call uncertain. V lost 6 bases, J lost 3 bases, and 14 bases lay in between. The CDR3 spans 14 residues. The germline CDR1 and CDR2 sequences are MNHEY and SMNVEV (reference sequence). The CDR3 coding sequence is TGTGCCAGCAGCTTAAGGACGGGGTACACTGAAGCTTTCTTT. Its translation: CASSLRTGYTEAFF.

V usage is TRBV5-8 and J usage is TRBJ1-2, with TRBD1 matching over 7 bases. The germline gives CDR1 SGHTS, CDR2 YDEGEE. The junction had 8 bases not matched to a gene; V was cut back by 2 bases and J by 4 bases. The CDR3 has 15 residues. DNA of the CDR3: TGTGCCAGCAGCTTCCCCCGACAGGGAGTCTATGGCTACACCTTC. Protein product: CASSFPRQGVYGYTF.

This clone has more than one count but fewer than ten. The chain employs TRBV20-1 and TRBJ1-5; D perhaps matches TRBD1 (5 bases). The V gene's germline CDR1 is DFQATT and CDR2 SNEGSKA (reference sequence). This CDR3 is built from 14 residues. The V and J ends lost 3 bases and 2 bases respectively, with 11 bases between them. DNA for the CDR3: TGCAGTGCTAGTTCGGACAATCGCAATCAGCCCCAGCATTTT. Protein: CSASSDNRNQPQHF.

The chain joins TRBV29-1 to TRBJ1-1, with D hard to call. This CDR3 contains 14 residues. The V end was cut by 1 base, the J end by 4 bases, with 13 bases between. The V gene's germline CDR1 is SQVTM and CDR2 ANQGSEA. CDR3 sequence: CSVEVGGIGTEAFF. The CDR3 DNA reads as TGCAGCGTTGAAGTAGGCGGTATAGGCACTGAAGCTTTCTTT.

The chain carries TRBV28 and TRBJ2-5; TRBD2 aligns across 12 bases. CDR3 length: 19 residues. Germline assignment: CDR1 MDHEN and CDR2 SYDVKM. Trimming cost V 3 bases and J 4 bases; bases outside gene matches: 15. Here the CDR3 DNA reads TGTGCCAGCAGTTTCGGTACGGAGCCGACTAGCGGGAGAGGAGAGACCCAGTACTTC. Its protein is CASSFGTEPTSGRGETQYF.

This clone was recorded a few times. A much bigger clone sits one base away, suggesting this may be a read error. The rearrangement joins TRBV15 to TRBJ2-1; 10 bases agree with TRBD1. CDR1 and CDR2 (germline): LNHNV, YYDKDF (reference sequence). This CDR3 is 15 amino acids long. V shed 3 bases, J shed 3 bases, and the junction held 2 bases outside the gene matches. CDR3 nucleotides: TGTGCCACCAGCAGCGGGACAGGGGACTACAATGAGCAGTTCTTC. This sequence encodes CATSSGTGDYNEQFF.

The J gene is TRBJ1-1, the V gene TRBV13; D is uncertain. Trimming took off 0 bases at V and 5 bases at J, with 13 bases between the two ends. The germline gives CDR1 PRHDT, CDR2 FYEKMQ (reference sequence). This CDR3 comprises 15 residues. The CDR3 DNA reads TGTGCCAGCAGCTTAGGCCCGGCGACTGGGACTGAAGCTTTCTTT. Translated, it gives CASSLGPATGTEAFF.

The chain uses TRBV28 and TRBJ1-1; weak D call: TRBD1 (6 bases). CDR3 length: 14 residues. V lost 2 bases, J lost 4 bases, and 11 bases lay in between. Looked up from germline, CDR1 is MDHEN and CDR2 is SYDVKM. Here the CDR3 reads CASSLRGGFTEAFF. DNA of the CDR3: TGTGCCAGCAGTTTAAGGGGGGGTTTCACTGAAGCTTTCTTT.

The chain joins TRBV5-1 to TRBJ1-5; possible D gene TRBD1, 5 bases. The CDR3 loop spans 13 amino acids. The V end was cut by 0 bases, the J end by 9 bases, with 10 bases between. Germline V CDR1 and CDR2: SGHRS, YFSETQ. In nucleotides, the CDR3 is TGCGCCAGCAGCTTGGTAGGGGATCGGCCCCAGCATTTT. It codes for CASSLVGDRPQHF.

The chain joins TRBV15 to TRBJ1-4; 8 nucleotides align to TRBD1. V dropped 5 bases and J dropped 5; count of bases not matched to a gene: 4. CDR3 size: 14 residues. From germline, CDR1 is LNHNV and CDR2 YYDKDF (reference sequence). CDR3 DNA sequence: TGTGCCACCAGCTTGGACAGGGAGAATGAAAAACTGTTTTTT. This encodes CATSLDRENEKLFF.

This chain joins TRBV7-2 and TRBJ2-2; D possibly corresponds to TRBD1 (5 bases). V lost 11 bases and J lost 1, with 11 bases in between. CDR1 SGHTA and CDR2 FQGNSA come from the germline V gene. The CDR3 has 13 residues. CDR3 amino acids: CAGQTGNTGELFF. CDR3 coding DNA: TGTGCCGGCCAAACAGGGAACACCGGGGAGCTGTTTTTT. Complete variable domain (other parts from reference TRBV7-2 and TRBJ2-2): GAGVSQSPSNKVTEKGKDVELRCDPISGHTALYWYRQSLGQGLEFLIYFQGNSAPDKSGLPSDRFSAERTGGSVSTLTIQRTQQEDSAVYLCAGQTGNTGELFFGEGSRLTVL.

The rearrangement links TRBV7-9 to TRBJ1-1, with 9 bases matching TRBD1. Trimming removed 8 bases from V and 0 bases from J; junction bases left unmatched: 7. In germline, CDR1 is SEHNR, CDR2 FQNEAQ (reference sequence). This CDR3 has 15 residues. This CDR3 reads CASGITGGMNTEAFF. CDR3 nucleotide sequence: TGTGCCAGCGGTATTACAGGGGGCATGAACACTGAAGCTTTCTTT.

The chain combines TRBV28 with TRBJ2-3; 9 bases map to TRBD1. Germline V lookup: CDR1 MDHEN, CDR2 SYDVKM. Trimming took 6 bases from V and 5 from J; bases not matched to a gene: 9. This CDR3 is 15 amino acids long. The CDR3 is CASRQTGGGIDTQYF. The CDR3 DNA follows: TGTGCCAGCAGGCAGACAGGGGGAGGGATAGATACGCAGTATTTT.